This T cell receptor beta chain comes out of a study of CD8 T cells in Susac syndrome. Germline lookup yields CDR1 PRHDT and CDR2 FYEKMQ (reference sequence). V was cut by 3 bases and J by 3 bases, with 9 bases left in between. This CDR3 has 14 amino acids. About 0.5 to 1 ug RNA was reverse transcribed with random hexamers. TCRdb re-analysed the immunoSEQ multiplex PCR reads in MiXCR, keeping a single row per CDR3 protein. The repertoire holds about 120,000 distinct CDR3 sequences, with about 94% as singletons. Sequencing targeted TCR beta in T cells from blood (CD8+ and CD4+). In contrast to the negatively isolated CD8+ and CD4+ T cells, TEMRA cells were FACS-enriched.

The clonotype originates from a human donor with Susac syndrome. The rearrangement uses TRBV13 and TRBJ2-1, with TRBD2 as a possible D gene (6 bases). The sample taken for sequencing was CD8+ T cells from PBMCs. In DNA form, the CDR3 reads TGTGCCAGCAGCTTTAGCGGCGGCTACAATGAGCAGTTCTTC. It codes for CASSFSGGYNEQFF.